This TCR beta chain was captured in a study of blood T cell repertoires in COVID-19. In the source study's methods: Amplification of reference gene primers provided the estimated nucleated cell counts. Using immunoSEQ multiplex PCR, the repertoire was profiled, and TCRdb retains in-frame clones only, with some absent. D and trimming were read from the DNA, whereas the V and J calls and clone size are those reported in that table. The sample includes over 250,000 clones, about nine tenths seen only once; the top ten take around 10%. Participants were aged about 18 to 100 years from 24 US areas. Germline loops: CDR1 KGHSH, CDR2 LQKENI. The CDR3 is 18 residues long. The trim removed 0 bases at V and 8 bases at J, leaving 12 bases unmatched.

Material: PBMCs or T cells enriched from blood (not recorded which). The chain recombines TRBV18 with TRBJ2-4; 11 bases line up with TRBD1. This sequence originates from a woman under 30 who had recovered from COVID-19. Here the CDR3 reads CASSPPSLDRGRKDIQYF. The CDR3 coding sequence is TGTGCCAGCTCACCACCGAGCTTGGACAGGGGGCGGAAGGACATTCAGTACTTC.